The 3 T cell receptor beta chains in this list originate from one sample, sequenced in a study of T cell repertoires in cytomegalovirus infection. TCRdb re-analysed the reads in MiXCR, keeping a single row per CDR3 protein. The data show roughly 500,000 distinct CDR3 sequences, about 42% seen once. These receptors lack a known antigen. The sample consisted of cultured PBMCs, taken from culture after CMV antigen stimulation. These receptor sequences come from a human donor in good health (CMV status not recorded). Some clones in this sample may be carry-over from other donors' samples.

The gene calls are TRBV7-9 and TRBJ1-2; D possibly corresponds to TRBD1 (5 bases). Germline CDR1 and CDR2: SEHNR and FQNEAQ (reference sequence). The V end lost 3 bases, the J end lost 6 bases, and 17 bases lay between the germline ends. This CDR3 has 15 residues. CDR3 residues: CASSFGGDKRNGYTF. In nucleotides, the CDR3 is TGTGCCAGCAGCTTTGGGGGGGATAAGCGTAATGGCTACACCTTC.

J is TRBJ2-1 and V is TRBV7-9; D is possibly TRBD1 (5 bases). V dropped 0 bases and J dropped 5 bases, with 8 bases sitting between them. CDR3 length equals 14 residues. CDR1 is SEHNR, CDR2 FQNEAQ, per germline (reference sequence). The CDR3 bases are TGTGCCAGCAGCTTAGCACAGGTAAACAATGAGCAGTTCTTC. Translated, it gives CASSLAQVNNEQFF.

Only a few counts were recorded for this clonotype. This sequence joins TRBV7-6 and TRBJ1-2; 7 nucleotides align to TRBD1. Germline CDR1 and CDR2: SGHVS and FNYEAQ. The CDR3 runs to 12 residues. Trimming removed 3 bases from V and 8 bases from J; junction bases left unmatched: 3. Here the CDR3 reads CASSFGTAGYTF. For the CDR3, the DNA is TGTGCCAGCAGCTTCGGGACAGCGGGCTACACCTTC.